These T cell receptor beta chains were read from a single sample in a study of beta chain features in type 1 diabetes. This table comes from immunoSEQ multiplex PCR, and its TCRdb copy is limited to in-frame clones, with some not included. Counted here are hundreds of thousands of clones, 15% to 18% occurring once; the ten biggest clones make up under 0.095%. Sequenced sample: naive CD4+ T cells from blood. These receptors were taken from a young man in good health. Each CDR3 is given with its conserved first and last residue. D genes are given only for firm matches. Some rows mark clone size as missing; the rest say once, few, many or name a class of expanded clone.

d_call clone_size j_call v_call cdr3_nt cdr3_aa
- few TRBJ2-5 TRBV5-1 TGCGCCAGCAGCTTGGGAGGGAACAAGTACTTC CASSLGGNKYF
- few TRBJ1-6 TRBV4-3 TGCGCCAGCAGCCAAGAAAGGGGAGTTAAGAATTCACCCCTCCACTTT CASSQERGVKNSPLHF
- once TRBJ1-2 TRBV28 TGTGCCAGCAGTTTATGGAGGTTGGGGTCCTATGGCTACACCTTC CASSLWRLGSYGYTF
- - TRBJ2-7 TRBV19 TGTGCCAGTAGTATAGCCGGGACCCTCAGCTCCTACGAGCAGTACTTC CASSIAGTLSSYEQYF
- few TRBJ2-5 TRBV7-7 TGTGCTAGCAGCTTAGATGGGGTGCGGGAGACCCAGTACTTC CASSLDGVRETQYF
- few TRBJ2-3 TRBV18 TGTGCCAGCTCACTTCCAAAGACCACAGATACGCAGTATTTT CASSLPKTTDTQYF
- few TRBJ2-1 TRBV11-2 TGTGCCAGCAGCTTCCAGCGGGATGAGCAGTTCTTC CASSFQRDEQFF
TRBD1 few TRBJ2-1 TRBV5-1 TGCGCCAGCGGACTGCGAAGGGGGCCACACAATGAGCAGTTCTTC CASGLRRGPHNEQFF
- - TRBJ2-5 TRBV9 TGTGCCAGCAGCGTAGAAGTTTTACCACAAGAGACCCAGTACTTC CASSVEVLPQETQYF
- - TRBJ2-7 TRBV25-1 TGTGCCAGAGGGCAGCACTACGAGCAGTACTTC CARGQHYEQYF
TRBD1 few TRBJ2-6 TRBV14 TGTGCCAGCAGCCGAAACAGGGGGACCGGGGCCAACGTCCTGACTTTC CASSRNRGTGANVLTF
TRBD1 few TRBJ2-1 TRBV13 TGTGCCAGCAGACAAATTCCGGGACAGAATTACAATGAGCAGTTCTTC CASRQIPGQNYNEQFF
- - TRBJ2-7 TRBV7-8 TGTGCCAGCAGCTTAGCGCCTGGCATTGGGGTCTACGAGCAGTACTTC CASSLAPGIGVYEQYF
- - TRBJ1-1 TRBV27 TGTGCCAGCAGTCCAAAAGGTCCGGGCCGGGTCAATTGGTCGCCGAACACTGAAGCTTTCTTT CASSPKGPGRVNWSPNTEAFF
TRBD2 few TRBJ2-1 TRBV4-2 TGTGCCAGCAGCCGCTCTTTCATACTAGCGGGGGAGACTAAAGGGCCGAGGTTTAAGCAGTTCTTC CASSRSFILAGETKGPRFKQFF
- few TRBJ2-2 TRBV5-4 TGTGCCAGCAGCTTGCCCTTTGGGGGGGAGCTGTTTTTT CASSLPFGGELFF
- - TRBJ2-1 TRBV7-3 TGTGCCAGCAGCTTAACGAATAGAGATGAGCAGTTCTTC CASSLTNRDEQFF
TRBD2 few TRBJ2-1 TRBV11-3 TGTGCCAGCAGCCCCGGTCTAGCGGGGTACAATGAGCAGTTCTTC CASSPGLAGYNEQFF
- few TRBJ1-2 TRBV27 TGTGCCAGCGGCGCGGGAAGGGGCTATGGCTACACCTTC CASGAGRGYGYTF
TRBD1 few TRBJ2-1 TRBV5-4 TGTGCCAGCAGCTTCCCTCAGGGGGCTTCCTACAATGAGCAGTTCTTC CASSFPQGASYNEQFF
TRBD1 few TRBJ1-1 TRBV9 TGTGCCAGCAGCGTAGATAGACAGGGTGCAGCTTTCTTT CASSVDRQGAAFF
- - TRBJ1-4 TRBV4-3 TGCGCCAGCAGCCAAGAAGAGGGCTACACTAATGAAAAACTGTTTTTT CASSQEEGYTNEKLFF
TRBD2 - TRBJ2-5 TRBV7-2 TGTGCCAGCAGCCGAGTTGTACAGCGGGGGGGAGATAGTCGAGAGACCCAGTACTTC CASSRVVQRGGDSRETQYF
- - TRBJ1-2 TRBV28 TGTGCCAGCACCACGAGGGGGTTGTACTATGGCTACACCTTC CASTTRGLYYGYTF
- few TRBJ2-1 TRBV7-8 TGTGCCAGCAGCCCCGAGGGGCGTGCGGAGTTCTTC CASSPEGRAEFF
TRBD1 - TRBJ1-2 TRBV29-1 TGCAGCGTGGCCCCCGACAGGGACTATGGCTACACCTTC CSVAPDRDYGYTF
TRBD1 - TRBJ2-5 TRBV5-4 TGTGCCAGCAGCAGCCCTCAGGGGGTCAGGGAGACCCAGTACTTC CASSSPQGVRETQYF
TRBD1 - TRBJ1-6 TRBV7-2 TGTGCCAGCAGCCGCCGGGACAGGAGCGTGTCGCCAATTTCACCCCTCCACTTT CASSRRDRSVSPISPLHF
- - TRBJ2-2 TRBV7-8 TGTGCCAGCAGCTTAATCAGGGTTTACACCGGGGAGCTGTTTTTT CASSLIRVYTGELFF
- few TRBJ1-6 TRBV19 TGTGCCAGTAGTCCACACAGGGAGGGTTCACCCCTCCACTTT CASSPHREGSPLHF
TRBD2 few TRBJ2-7 TRBV5-1 TGCGCCAGCAGCCCGGGACTAGACTTCCTGTACTTC CASSPGLDFLYF
- - TRBJ1-1 TRBV6-5 TGTGCCAGCAGTTACGACAGGCTCGTGAACACTGAAGCTTTCTTT CASSYDRLVNTEAFF
TRBD1 - TRBJ1-1 TRBV6-1 TGTGCCAGCAGTGAACAGGGGGGAACTGAAGCTTTCTTT CASSEQGGTEAFF
TRBD1 - TRBJ1-2 TRBV29-1 TGCAGCGCCCCCGGACAGGGAAACTATGGCTACACCTTC CSAPGQGNYGYTF
TRBD1 - TRBJ1-6 TRBV7-3 TGTGCCAGCAGCTTACGGCAGAAGACAGGGTGGGATTCACCCCTCCACTTT CASSLRQKTGWDSPLHF
- once TRBJ1-2 TRBV28 TGTGCCAGCAGTCCTAATACCGTTAACTATGGCTACACCTTC CASSPNTVNYGYTF
TRBD2 - TRBJ2-1 TRBV7-3 TGTGCCAGCAGCTTAACAGGGACTACCCCCCCCAATGAGCAGTTCTTC CASSLTGTTPPNEQFF
- - TRBJ1-1 TRBV19 TGTGCCAAGCAACAGGGAGGGGTCACTGAAGCTTTCTTT CAKQQGGVTEAFF
TRBD1 - TRBJ2-1 TRBV27 TGTGCCAGCAGAACCGGGACAGGGAGCTCCTACAATGAGCAGTTCTTC CASRTGTGSSYNEQFF
- few TRBJ2-1 TRBV12-5 TGTGCTAGTGGTTCCAACAATGAGCAGTTCTTC CASGSNNEQFF
TRBD1 few TRBJ2-7 TRBV6-1 TGTGCCAGCAGTGAAGCGAGGGGGACAGGGGACTACTACGAGCAGTACTTC CASSEARGTGDYYEQYF
- - TRBJ2-7 TRBV20-1 TGCAGCGCAAGGGGGGACGAGCAGTACTTC CSARGDEQYF
TRBD2 few TRBJ2-2 TRBV9 TGTGCCAGCAGCGTACAAGCGGGGACTGCCCTCGGGGAGCTGTTTTTT CASSVQAGTALGELFF
- - TRBJ2-7 TRBV11-3 TGTGCCAGCAGCTTCGGCAGGCGGGACGAGCAGTACTTC CASSFGRRDEQYF
TRBD1 - TRBJ1-5 TRBV6-4 TGTGCCAGCAGTGAATCGGGGACAGGGACTCAGCCCCAGCATTTT CASSESGTGTQPQHF
- - TRBJ2-6 TRBV4-1 TGCGCCAGCAGCCAGGGATCGGCTTTTTCAGGGGCCAACGTCCTGACTTTC CASSQGSAFSGANVLTF
TRBD1 - TRBJ2-7 TRBV4-3 TGCGCCAGCAGCCAAGAAAAGGGACAGCTCTACGAGCAGTACTTC CASSQEKGQLYEQYF
- - TRBJ2-6 TRBV5-1 TGCGCCAGCAGCGGGGCTTCCCCCCTATCTGGGGCCAACGTCCTGACTTTC CASSGASPLSGANVLTF